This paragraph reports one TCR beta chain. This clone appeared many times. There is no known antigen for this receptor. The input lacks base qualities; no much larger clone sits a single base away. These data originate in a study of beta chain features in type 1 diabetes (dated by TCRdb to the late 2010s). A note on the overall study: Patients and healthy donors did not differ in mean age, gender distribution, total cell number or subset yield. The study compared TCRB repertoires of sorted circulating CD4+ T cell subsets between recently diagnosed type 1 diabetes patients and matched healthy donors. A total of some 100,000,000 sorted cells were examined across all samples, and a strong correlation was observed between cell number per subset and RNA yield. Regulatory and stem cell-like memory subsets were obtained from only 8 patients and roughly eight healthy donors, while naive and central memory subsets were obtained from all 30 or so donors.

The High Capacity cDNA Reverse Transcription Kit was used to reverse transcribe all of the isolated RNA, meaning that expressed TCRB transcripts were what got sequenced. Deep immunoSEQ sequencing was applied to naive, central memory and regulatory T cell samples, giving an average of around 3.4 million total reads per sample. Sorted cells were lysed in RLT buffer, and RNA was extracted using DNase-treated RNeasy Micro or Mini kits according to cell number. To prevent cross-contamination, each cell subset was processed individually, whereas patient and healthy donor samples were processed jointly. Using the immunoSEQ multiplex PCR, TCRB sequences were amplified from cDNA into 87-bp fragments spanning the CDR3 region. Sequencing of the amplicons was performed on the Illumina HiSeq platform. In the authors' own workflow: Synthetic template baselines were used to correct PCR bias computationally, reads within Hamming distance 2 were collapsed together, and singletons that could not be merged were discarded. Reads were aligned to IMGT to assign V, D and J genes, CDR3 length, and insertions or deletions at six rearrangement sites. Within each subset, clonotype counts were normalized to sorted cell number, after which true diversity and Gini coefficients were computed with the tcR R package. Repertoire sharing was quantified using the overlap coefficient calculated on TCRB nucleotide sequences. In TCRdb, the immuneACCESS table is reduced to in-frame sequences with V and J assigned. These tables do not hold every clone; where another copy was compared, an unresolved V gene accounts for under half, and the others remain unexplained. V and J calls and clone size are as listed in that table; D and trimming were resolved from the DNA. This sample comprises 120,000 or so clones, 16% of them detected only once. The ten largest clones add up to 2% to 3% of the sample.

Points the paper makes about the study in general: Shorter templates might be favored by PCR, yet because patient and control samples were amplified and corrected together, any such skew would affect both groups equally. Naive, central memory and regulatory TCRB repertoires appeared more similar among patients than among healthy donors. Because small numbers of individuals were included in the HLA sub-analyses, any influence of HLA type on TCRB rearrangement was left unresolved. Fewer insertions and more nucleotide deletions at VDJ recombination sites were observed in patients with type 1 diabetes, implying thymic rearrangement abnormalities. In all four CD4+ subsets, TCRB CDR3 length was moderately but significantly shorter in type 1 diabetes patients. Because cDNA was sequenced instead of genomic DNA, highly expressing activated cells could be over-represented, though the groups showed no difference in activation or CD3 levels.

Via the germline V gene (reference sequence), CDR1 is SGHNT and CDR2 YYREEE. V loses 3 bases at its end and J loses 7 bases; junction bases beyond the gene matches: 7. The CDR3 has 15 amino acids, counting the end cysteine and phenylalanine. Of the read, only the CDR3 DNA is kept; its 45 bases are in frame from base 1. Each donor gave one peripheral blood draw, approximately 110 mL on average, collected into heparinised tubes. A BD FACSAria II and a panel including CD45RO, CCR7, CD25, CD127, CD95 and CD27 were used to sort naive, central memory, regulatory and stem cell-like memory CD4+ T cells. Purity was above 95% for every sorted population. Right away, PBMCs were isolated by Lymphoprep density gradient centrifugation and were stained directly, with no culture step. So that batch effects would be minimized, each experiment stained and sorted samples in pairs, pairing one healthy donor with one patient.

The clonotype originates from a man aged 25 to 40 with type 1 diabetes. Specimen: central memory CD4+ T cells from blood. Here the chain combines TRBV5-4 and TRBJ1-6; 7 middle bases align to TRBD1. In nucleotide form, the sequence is TGTGCCAGCAGCTCCTACAGGGGTGGGAATTCACCCCTCCACTTT. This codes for CASSSYRGGNSPLHF.